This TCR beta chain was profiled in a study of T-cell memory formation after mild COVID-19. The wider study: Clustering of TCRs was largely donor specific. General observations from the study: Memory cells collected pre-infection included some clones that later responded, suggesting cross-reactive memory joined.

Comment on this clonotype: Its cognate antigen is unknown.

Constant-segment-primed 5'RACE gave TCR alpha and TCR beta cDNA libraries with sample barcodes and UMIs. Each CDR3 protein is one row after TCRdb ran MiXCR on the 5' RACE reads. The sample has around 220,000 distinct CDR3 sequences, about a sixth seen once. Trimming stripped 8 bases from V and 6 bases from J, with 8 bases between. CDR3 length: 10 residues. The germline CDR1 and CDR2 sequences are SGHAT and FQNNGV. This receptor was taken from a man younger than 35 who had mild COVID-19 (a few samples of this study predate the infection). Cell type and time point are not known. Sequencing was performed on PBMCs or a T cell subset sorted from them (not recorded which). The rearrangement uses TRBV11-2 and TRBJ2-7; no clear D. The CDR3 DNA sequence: TGTGCCAGCGGGTTATTCGAGCAGTACTTC. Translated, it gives CASGLFEQYF. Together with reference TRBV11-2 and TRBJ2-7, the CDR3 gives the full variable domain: EAGVAQSPRYKIIEKRQSVAFWCNPISGHATLYWYQQILGQGPKLLIQFQNNGVVDDSQLPKDRFSAERLKGVDSTLKIQPAKLEDSAVYLCASGLFEQYFGPGTRLTVT.